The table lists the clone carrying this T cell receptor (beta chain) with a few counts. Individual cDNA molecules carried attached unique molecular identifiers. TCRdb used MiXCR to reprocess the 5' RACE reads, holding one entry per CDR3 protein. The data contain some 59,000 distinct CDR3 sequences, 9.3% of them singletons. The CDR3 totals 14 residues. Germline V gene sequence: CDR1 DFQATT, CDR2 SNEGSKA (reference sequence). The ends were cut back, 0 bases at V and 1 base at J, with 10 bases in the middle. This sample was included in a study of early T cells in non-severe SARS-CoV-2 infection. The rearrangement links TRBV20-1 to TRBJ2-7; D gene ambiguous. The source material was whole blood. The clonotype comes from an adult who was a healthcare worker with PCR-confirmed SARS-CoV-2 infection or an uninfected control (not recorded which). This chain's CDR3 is CSAREIGDSYEQYF. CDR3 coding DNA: TGCAGTGCTAGAGAGATTGGAGATTCCTACGAGCAGTACTTC.